What follows is one T cell receptor (beta chain) and its context. The antigen remains undetermined. Treatment: oral pan-JAK inhibitor, 5-10 mg twice daily. Peripheral blood, together with lesional scalp punch biopsies, was collected from alopecia areata patients. The data derive from a study of CD8+ T cells in alopecia areata. As the sequencing template, cDNA was produced by extracting RNA and reverse transcribing it. The method was immunoSEQ multiplex PCR; TCRdb's version includes in-frame clones alone and lacks a portion of them. The data hold about 120,000 clones, with approximately 57% observed a single time. General observations from the study: Persistence of many expanded lesional clones was seen in scalp and blood during tofacitinib.

The clonotype comes from a human donor with alopecia areata. The starting material was CD4+ T cells sorted from blood, obtained at week 4, from a patient treated with tofacitinib.

The CDR3 sequence is CAGSKGGAYEQYF. Written as DNA, the CDR3 is TGTGCCGGCTCTAAGGGGGGTGCCTACGAGCAGTACTTC. The chain couples TRBV7-9 to TRBJ2-7; tentatively, D is TRBD1 or TRBD2 (6 bases each). Germline CDR1 is SEHNR and CDR2 is FQNEAQ (reference sequence). This CDR3 has 13 residues. The V and J ends lost 11 bases and 2 bases respectively, with 16 bases between them. The full variable domain, completed using reference TRBV7-9 and TRBJ2-7, is DTGVSQNPRHKITKRGQNVTFRCDPISEHNRLYWYRQTLGQGPEFLTYFQNEAQLEKSRLLSDRFSAERPKGSFSTLEIQRTEQGDSAMYLCAGSKGGAYEQYFGPGTRLTVT.